Below, 32 T cell receptor beta chains from the same sample are listed, as sequenced in a study of control samples from healthy donors and cancer patients. This table comes from immunoSEQ multiplex PCR, and its TCRdb copy is limited to in-frame clones, with some not included. The table lists 400,000 to 450,000 clones, more than 80% of them singletons. Material: PBMCs. The receptors come from a middle-aged man with head and neck cancer.

This clone was detected a few times. The chain combines TRBV28 with TRBJ2-1; 9 positions agree with TRBD1. The V gene end was trimmed by 8 bases and the J gene end by 13 bases; junction bases not matched to a gene: 15. CDR1 is MDHEN, CDR2 SYDVKM, per germline. The CDR3 is 14 residues long. The CDR3 spells CASGTGGVSGLQFF. The CDR3 DNA reads TGTGCCAGCGGAACAGGGGGCGTTAGCGGGTTACAGTTCTTC. Variable domain in full (rest from reference TRBV28 and TRBJ2-1): DVKVTQSSRYLVKRTGEKVFLECVQDMDHENMFWYRQDPGLGLRLIYFSYDVKMKEKGDIPEGYSVSREKKERFSLILESASTNQTSMYLCASGTGGVSGLQFFGPGTRLTVL.

The chain carries TRBV7-9 and TRBJ2-7; D remains unclear. Trimming took off 5 bases at V and 3 bases at J, with 11 bases between the two ends. This CDR3 has 13 amino acids. Germline CDR1 is SEHNR and CDR2 is FQNEAQ (reference sequence). The CDR3 region is CASSLSGGYEQYF. The CDR3, as DNA: TGTGCCAGCAGCCTTTCGGGCGGCTACGAGCAGTACTTC. The entire variable domain, with the rest obtained from reference TRBV7-9 and TRBJ2-7, is as follows: DTGVSQNPRHKITKRGQNVTFRCDPISEHNRLYWYRQTLGQGPEFLTYFQNEAQLEKSRLLSDRFSAERPKGSFSTLEIQRTEQGDSAMYLCASSLSGGYEQYFGPGTRLTVT.

V and J are TRBV10-1 and TRBJ2-1; D is possibly TRBD1 (6 bases). Trimming took 4 bases from V and 7 from J, leaving 14 bases between them. The CDR3 is made up of 14 amino acids. Germline CDR1 WNHNN, CDR2 SYGVQD (reference sequence). The CDR3 region is CASSGRTATNEQFF. The CDR3 DNA reads TGCGCCAGCAGTGGCAGGACAGCCACTAATGAGCAGTTCTTC.

The chain joins TRBV9 to TRBJ2-1; D is undetermined. The germline CDR1 and CDR2 sequences are SGDLS and YYNGEE. V gave up 1 base and J gave up 0 bases, with 8 bases separating them. The CDR3 totals 15 residues. The CDR3 DNA sequence: TGTGCCAGCAGCGTATTCGGTCCCTCCTACAATGAGCAGTTCTTC. Protein product: CASSVFGPSYNEQFF.

This chain connects TRBV5-8 to TRBJ1-3; D ambiguous. The germline CDR1 and CDR2 sequences are SGHTS and YDEGEE. V was shortened by 2 bases and J by 0 bases, with 6 bases between the two germline ends. CDR3 length: 14 amino acids. The CDR3, as DNA: TGTGCCAGCAGCTTTTCAGGCTCTGGAAACACCATATATTTT. Protein sequence: CASSFSGSGNTIYF.

Comments on this clone: The same CDR3 arises from other DNA sequences in this sample as well. The chain employs TRBV9 and TRBJ2-7; weak D call: TRBD1 (5 bases). CDR1 and CDR2 from the germline V gene are SGDLS and YYNGEE. V was trimmed by 2 bases and J by 0 bases, leaving 9 bases between them. CDR3 size: 14 residues. As DNA, the CDR3 is TGTGCCAGCAGCGTTACAGGATCCTCCTACGAGCAGTACTTC. It is translated as CASSVTGSSYEQYF.

The chain joins TRBV19 to TRBJ2-1, with D perhaps assigned TRBD1 or TRBD2 (5 bases each). The V end lost 0 bases, the J end lost 5 bases, and 11 bases lay between the germline ends. The CDR3 has 15 residues. Germline CDR1 reads LNHDA; CDR2 reads SQIVND (reference sequence). CDR3 residues: CASSIDGAVNNEQFF. The DNA of the CDR3 is TGTGCCAGTAGTATAGACGGGGCGGTTAACAATGAGCAGTTCTTC.

This sequence joins TRBV27 and TRBJ1-5; the D is unclear. With 4 bases removed from V and 9 bases from J, the gap between germline ends came to 22 bases. This CDR3 has 16 residues. Germline assignment: CDR1 MNHEY and CDR2 SMNVEV (reference sequence). CDR3 sequence (DNA): TGTGCCAGCAGTTCTCGAACGGCTTGGAGGGCGTGGCCCCAGCATTTT. This gives the protein CASSSRTAWRAWPQHF.

J is TRBJ1-6 and V is TRBV19, with D possibly being TRBD1 (6 bases). The CDR3 runs to 18 residues. Between the trimmed V and J ends, which lost 3 bases and 4 bases, there was a span of 19 bases. From germline, CDR1 is LNHDA and CDR2 SQIVND (reference sequence). The CDR3 nucleotides are TGTGCCAGTAGTATTACGGACAGTCGTTGGACGTATAATTCACCCCTCCACTTT. This encodes CASSITDSRWTYNSPLHF.

J is TRBJ1-1 and V is TRBV20-1; the D gene is possibly TRBD1 (5 bases). The V end was cut by 5 bases, the J end by 3 bases, with 7 bases between. Germline V gene lookup returns CDR1 DFQATT and CDR2 SNEGSKA (reference sequence). The CDR3 runs 11 residues. CDR3 loop: CSAGGDTEAFF. Here the CDR3 DNA reads TGCAGTGCTGGAGGGGACACTGAAGCTTTCTTT.

This clone was seen once. The chain uses TRBV4-1 and TRBJ2-3; 8 bases agree with TRBD2. V lost 1 base and J lost 4; bases outside the gene matches: 4. CDR3 size: 15 residues. Germline assignment: CDR1 MGHRA and CDR2 YSYEKL. CDR3 nucleotides: TGCGCCAGCAGCCAAGGAGCGGGAGTCGCAGATACGCAGTATTTT. Translation gives CASSQGAGVADTQYF.

The V call is TRBV6-6, the J call TRBJ1-1; no clear D gene. The CDR3 consists of 12 residues. Germline V gene data show CDR1 as MNHNY and CDR2 as SVGAGI (reference sequence). The V and J ends lost 10 bases and 7 bases respectively, with 16 bases between them. CDR3 loop: CATTSRIDEAFF. The CDR3 DNA reads as TGTGCCACTACCTCCCGAATCGATGAAGCTTTCTTT.

The genes are TRBV7-2 and TRBJ1-5; the D gene is possibly TRBD1 (5 bases). The CDR3 extends over 15 amino acids. Germline V lookup: CDR1 SGHTA, CDR2 FQGNSA. Trimming removed 1 base from V and 6 bases from J, with 13 bases in between. CDR3 bases: TGTGCCAGCAGCTTAGGATCAGGGTTAGGTCAGCCCCAGCATTTT. Encoded protein: CASSLGSGLGQPQHF.

V is TRBV6-2 or TRBV6-3 and J is TRBJ1-5; D call uncertain. The ends were cut back, 5 bases at V and 5 bases at J, with 13 bases in the middle. Germline V gene data show CDR1 as MNHEY and CDR2 as SVGEGT. The CDR3 covers 14 residues. The CDR3 DNA is TGTGCCAGCAGTCTCACCGTAGGGTATCAGCCCCAGCATTTT. Translating it yields CASSLTVGYQPQHF.

This sequence joins TRBV5-6 and TRBJ2-1; D might be TRBD1 (6 bases). This CDR3 contains 17 residues. Germline V gene sequence: CDR1 SGHDT, CDR2 YYEEEE. Trimming took off 4 bases at V and 9 bases at J, with 26 bases between the two ends. The CDR3 DNA sequence: TGTGCCAGCAGCGTCAGGGGAAATTCAGACTATTTATCTGAGCAGTTCTTC. Translated, it gives CASSVRGNSDYLSEQFF.

V is TRBV28 and J is TRBJ1-1; TRBD1 agrees at 11 bases. The CDR3 runs 16 residues. Germline CDR1 and CDR2: MDHEN and SYDVKM. J was trimmed by 6 bases and V by 1 base; bases with no gene match: 7. The CDR3 DNA reads TGTGCCAGCAGTTTATCTCCGGGACAGGGGGACTCTGAAGCTTTCTTT. It translates to CASSLSPGQGDSEAFF.

The genes are TRBV21-1 and TRBJ2-5; whether TRBD2, the table's D call, matches the DNA was not checked. TRBV21-1 is labeled a pseudogene. There are 15 residues in the CDR3. The CDR3 region is CASQAKRIPGETQYF. DNA for the CDR3: TGTGCCAGCCAAGCAAAACGGATTCCGGGAGAGACCCAGTACTTC.

The sample holds one count of this clone. At the DNA level, this CDR3 is encoded by other sequences in the same sample as well. The chain links TRBV6-5 to TRBJ2-5; no clear D gene. Trimming left V 2 bases short and J 5 bases short, with 3 bases between. This CDR3 comprises 11 residues. From germline, CDR1 is MNHEY and CDR2 SVGAGI. This CDR3 is CASSYGETQYF. CDR3 in DNA: TGTGCCAGCAGTTACGGCGAGACCCAGTACTTC.

The V and J genes are TRBV2 and TRBJ1-2, with D unclear. CDR1 SNHLY and CDR2 FYNNEI come from the germline V gene. The CDR3 spans 15 residues. Trimming took off 6 bases at V and 6 bases at J, with 20 bases between the two ends. CDR3 amino acids: CASSPSQTGRNGYTF. The DNA for the CDR3 is TGTGCCAGCAGCCCCTCCCAGACGGGGAGAAATGGCTACACCTTC.

This clone was observed a single time. The chain employs TRBV5-1 and TRBJ2-1, with D perhaps matching TRBD1 (6 bases). V dropped 0 bases and J dropped 2 bases, with 12 bases sitting between them. CDR1 is SGHRS and CDR2 is YFSETQ in the germline V gene. The CDR3 runs to 16 residues. The CDR3 loop is CASSLDQGSTYNEQFF. The DNA of the CDR3 is TGCGCCAGCAGCTTGGATCAGGGGAGCACCTACAATGAGCAGTTCTTC.

A single count supports this clone. The chain employs TRBV5-1 and TRBJ1-5, with D possibly being TRBD1 (5 bases). This CDR3 region has 13 residues. V dropped 2 bases and J dropped 5 bases, with 8 bases sitting between them. CDR1 is SGHRS, CDR2 YFSETQ, per germline. DNA of the CDR3: TGCGCCAGCAGCTTAAGGGGTGATCAGCCCCAGCATTTT. Its protein is CASSLRGDQPQHF.

This chain links TRBV13 with TRBJ2-1, with 9 bases aligning to TRBD2. The CDR3 totals 15 residues. V was clipped by 5 bases and J by 4 bases; unmatched bases: 6. From germline, CDR1 is PRHDT and CDR2 FYEKMQ (reference sequence). The DNA for the CDR3 is TGTGCCAGCAGCCCCGGAGCGGGGGGATACAATGAGCAGTTCTTC. This sequence encodes CASSPGAGGYNEQFF.

The V call is TRBV7-2, the J call TRBJ2-7; D is unclear. V lost 5 bases, J lost 5 bases, and 10 bases lay in between. The length of the CDR3 is 12 residues. Germline V gene lookup returns CDR1 SGHTA and CDR2 FQGNSA. CDR3 residues: CASSPPGNEQYF. CDR3 DNA: TGTGCCAGCAGCCCTCCCGGCAACGAGCAGTACTTC.

The CDR3 reads CASSPQGAGYTF. The CDR3 DNA sequence: TGTGCCAGCTCACCACAGGGTGCTGGCTACACCTTC. V usage is TRBV18 and J usage is TRBJ1-2; D ambiguous. Germline assignment: CDR1 KGHSH and CDR2 LQKENI. Trimming took off 1 base at V and 7 bases at J, with 7 bases between the two ends. The CDR3 has 12 amino acids.

The rearrangement uses TRBV28 and TRBJ2-7, with TRBD2 matching 11 bases. The germline CDR1 and CDR2 sequences are MDHEN and SYDVKM. Trimming cost V 3 bases and J 0 bases; bases outside gene matches: 7. CDR3 length equals 17 residues. As DNA, the CDR3 is TGTGCCAGCAGTTTTCCGCTAGCGGGAGGAAGCTCCTACGAGCAGTACTTC. Translating gives CASSFPLAGGSSYEQYF.

In nucleotides, the CDR3 is TGTGCCAGCAGCTTAGCAGTCGACGGACTAGATGGGGAGACCCAGTACTTC. Its protein product is CASSLAVDGLDGETQYF. The rearrangement links TRBV7-2 to TRBJ2-5; 7 nucleotides line up with TRBD2. The germline gives CDR1 SGHTA, CDR2 FQGNSA. The CDR3 runs to 17 residues. J gave up 5 bases and V 0 bases, and 12 bases lay outside the gene matches.

The chain couples TRBV5-1 to TRBJ1-3; D gene ambiguous. The CDR3 extends over 17 amino acids. Trimming removed 0 bases at V and 0 bases at J, with 13 bases between. Germline CDR1 reads SGHRS; CDR2 reads YFSETQ. The CDR3 sequence is CASSLGSPGYSGNTIYF. DNA for the CDR3: TGCGCCAGCAGCTTGGGAAGCCCGGGGTACTCTGGAAACACCATATATTTT.

This clone was picked up one time. The CDR3: CASSQDGTDYNEQFF. CDR3 nucleotides: TGCGCCAGCAGCCAAGATGGGACAGACTACAATGAGCAGTTCTTC. V gene TRBV4-3 combines with J gene TRBJ2-1, with 7 bases identical to TRBD1. The CDR3 totals 15 residues. The trim removed 0 bases at V and 3 bases at J, leaving 2 bases unmatched. Germline lookup yields CDR1 LGHNA and CDR2 YSLEER.

The J gene is TRBJ2-1, the V gene TRBV28; 7 bases map to TRBD1. Looked up from germline, CDR1 is MDHEN and CDR2 is SYDVKM. The CDR3 is made up of 13 amino acids. J lost 8 bases, V lost 6 bases, and 7 bases had no gene match. CDR3 sequence: CASRSDRVHEQFF. CDR3 bases: TGTGCCAGCAGATCCGACAGGGTACATGAGCAGTTCTTC.

This chain uses TRBV27 with TRBJ1-6, with 7 positions matching TRBD1. This CDR3 is built from 13 residues. From germline, CDR1 is MNHEY and CDR2 SMNVEV (reference sequence). The J segment lost 7 bases and the V segment lost 7 bases, leaving 4 bases of the junction unmatched. The CDR3 protein is CASTDRANSPLHF. The CDR3 coding sequence is TGTGCCAGCACCGACAGGGCAAATTCACCCCTCCACTTT.

The chain recombines TRBV19 with TRBJ2-3, with D possibly TRBD2 on 5 matching bases. CDR1 and CDR2 (germline): LNHDA, SQIVND (reference sequence). The CDR3 has 15 amino acids. V was clipped by 5 bases and J by 2 bases, with 14 bases between them. The CDR3 region has the DNA TGTGCCAGTAGTGGAGGACCGAGGACCACAGATACGCAGTATTTT. Its translation: CASSGGPRTTDTQYF.

The chain carries TRBV11-2 and TRBJ2-7; D is ambiguous. The CDR3 runs 13 residues. Trimming pared 0 bases from V and 3 bases from J, leaving 6 bases between. CDR1 and CDR2 (germline): SGHAT, FQNNGV. The CDR3 region has the DNA TGTGCCAGCAGCTTAGATGGCGGCTACGAGCAGTACTTC. Its protein is CASSLDGGYEQYF.